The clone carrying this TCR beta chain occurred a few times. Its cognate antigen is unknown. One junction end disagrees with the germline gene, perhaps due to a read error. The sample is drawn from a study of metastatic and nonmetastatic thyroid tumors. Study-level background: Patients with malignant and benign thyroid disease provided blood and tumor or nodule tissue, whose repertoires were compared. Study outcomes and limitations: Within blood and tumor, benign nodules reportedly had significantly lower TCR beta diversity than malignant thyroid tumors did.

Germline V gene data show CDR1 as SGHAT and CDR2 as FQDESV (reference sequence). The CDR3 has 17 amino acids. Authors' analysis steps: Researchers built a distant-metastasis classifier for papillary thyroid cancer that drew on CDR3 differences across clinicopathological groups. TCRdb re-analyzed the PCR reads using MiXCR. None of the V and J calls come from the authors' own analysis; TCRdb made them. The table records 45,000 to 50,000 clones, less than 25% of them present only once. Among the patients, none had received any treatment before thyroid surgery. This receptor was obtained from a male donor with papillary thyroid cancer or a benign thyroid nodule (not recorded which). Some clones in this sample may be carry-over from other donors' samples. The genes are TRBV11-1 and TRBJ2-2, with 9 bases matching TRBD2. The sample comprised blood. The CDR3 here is CASSLLAGWRGTGDLFF. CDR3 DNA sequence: TGTGCCAGCAGCTTACTAGCGGGATGGAGGGGCACCGGGGATCTGTTTTTT.